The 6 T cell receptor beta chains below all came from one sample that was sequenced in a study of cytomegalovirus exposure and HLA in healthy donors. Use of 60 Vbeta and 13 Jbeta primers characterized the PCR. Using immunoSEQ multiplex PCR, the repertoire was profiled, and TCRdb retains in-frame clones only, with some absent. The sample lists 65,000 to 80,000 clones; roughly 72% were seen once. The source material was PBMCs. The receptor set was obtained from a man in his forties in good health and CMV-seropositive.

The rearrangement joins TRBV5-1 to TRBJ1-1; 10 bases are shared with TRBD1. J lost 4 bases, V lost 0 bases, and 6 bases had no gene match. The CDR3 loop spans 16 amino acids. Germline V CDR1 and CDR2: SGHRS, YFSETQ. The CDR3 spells CASSLGGTGAVTEAFF. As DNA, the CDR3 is TGCGCCAGCAGCTTGGGAGGGACAGGGGCGGTCACTGAAGCTTTCTTT.

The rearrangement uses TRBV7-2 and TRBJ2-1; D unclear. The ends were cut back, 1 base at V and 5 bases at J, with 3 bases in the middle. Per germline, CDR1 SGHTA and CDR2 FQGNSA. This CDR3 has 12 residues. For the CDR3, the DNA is TGTGCCAGCAGCTTAGTAAACAATGAGCAGTTCTTC. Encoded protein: CASSLVNNEQFF. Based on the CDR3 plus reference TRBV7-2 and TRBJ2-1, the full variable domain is GAGVSQSPSNKVTEKGKDVELRCDPISGHTALYWYRQSLGQGLEFLIYFQGNSAPDKSGLPSDRFSAERTGGSVSTLTIQRTQQEDSAVYLCASSLVNNEQFFGPGTRLTVL.

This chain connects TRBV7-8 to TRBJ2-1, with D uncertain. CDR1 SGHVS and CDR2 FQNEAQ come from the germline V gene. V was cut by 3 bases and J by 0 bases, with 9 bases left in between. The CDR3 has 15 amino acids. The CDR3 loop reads CASSFSSASYNEQFF. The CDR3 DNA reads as TGTGCCAGCAGCTTTTCTAGTGCCTCCTACAATGAGCAGTTCTTC.

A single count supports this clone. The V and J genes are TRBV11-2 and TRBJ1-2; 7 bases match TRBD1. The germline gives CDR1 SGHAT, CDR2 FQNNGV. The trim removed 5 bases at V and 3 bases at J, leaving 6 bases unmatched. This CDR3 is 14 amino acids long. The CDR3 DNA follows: TGTGCCAGCAGCCCCCGAGGGGGCTACTATGGCTACACCTTC. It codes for CASSPRGGYYGYTF.

The CDR3 here is CASSLEGRQGLWEQFF. In nucleotides, the CDR3 is TGTGCCAGCAGCTTAGAAGGGAGACAGGGATTGTGGGAGCAGTTCTTC. V is TRBV7-2 and J is TRBJ2-1; 7 positions agree with TRBD1. The CDR3 length is 16 residues. J gave up 10 bases and V 1 base, and 13 bases lay outside the gene matches. Germline V gene data show CDR1 as SGHTA and CDR2 as FQGNSA.

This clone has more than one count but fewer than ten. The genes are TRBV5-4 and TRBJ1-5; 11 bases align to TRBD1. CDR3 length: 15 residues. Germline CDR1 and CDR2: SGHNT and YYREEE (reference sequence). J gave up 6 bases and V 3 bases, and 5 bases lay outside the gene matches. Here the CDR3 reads CASSSGQGVTQPQHF. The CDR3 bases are TGTGCCAGCAGCTCGGGACAGGGGGTAACTCAGCCCCAGCATTTT.